A selection of T cell receptor beta chains follows, all from one sample in a study of blood T cell repertoires in COVID-19. Libraries were prepared by immunoSEQ multiplex PCR; TCRdb keeps only in-frame clonotypes and omits some of them. The profile shows about 200,000 clones, around 89% of them singletons. The sample taken for sequencing was PBMCs or T cells enriched from blood (not recorded which). These TCRs come from a young man who had recovered from COVID-19. Both conserved end residues are part of each CDR3. D genes are given only for firm matches. The size field is filled for only some rows; it gives once, few, many or a size class.

d_call: -; j_call: TRBJ1-5; clone_size: -; v_call: TRBV27; cdr3_nt: TGTGCCAGCAGTTACAAAGGACACAATCAGCCCCAGCATTTT; cdr3_aa: CASSYKGHNQPQHF
d_call: TRBD1; j_call: TRBJ1-2; clone_size: once; v_call: TRBV7-2; cdr3_nt: TGTGCCAGCAGCACCTTAGGACAGGGGGCGGAAGGCTACACCTTC; cdr3_aa: CASSTLGQGAEGYTF
d_call: -; j_call: TRBJ2-1; clone_size: -; v_call: TRBV30; cdr3_nt: TGTGCCTGGAGTCCCAGCAATGAGCAGTTCTTC; cdr3_aa: CAWSPSNEQFF
d_call: -; j_call: TRBJ2-1; clone_size: -; v_call: TRBV24-1; cdr3_nt: TGTGCCACCAGTGATTTCCGCGGCAGGGGGGTCTATGAGCAGTTCTTC; cdr3_aa: CATSDFRGRGVYEQFF
d_call: -; j_call: TRBJ2-7; clone_size: -; v_call: TRBV10-1; cdr3_nt: TGCGCCAGCAGTGAGTGGAAAGGTCGCGGGTCCTACGAGCAGTACTTC; cdr3_aa: CASSEWKGRGSYEQYF
d_call: -; j_call: TRBJ2-7; clone_size: -; v_call: TRBV4-1; cdr3_nt: TGCGCCAGCAGCCAGACGAGGGATAAGCAGTACTTC; cdr3_aa: CASSQTRDKQYF
d_call: TRBD1; j_call: TRBJ2-1; clone_size: -; v_call: TRBV12-5; cdr3_nt: TGTGCTAGTGGTTTGGATATAGGGACAGGCAATGAGCAGTTCTTC; cdr3_aa: CASGLDIGTGNEQFF
d_call: TRBD1; j_call: TRBJ1-4; clone_size: -; v_call: TRBV20-1; cdr3_nt: TGCAGTGCTAGTCCGGACAGGATTGCAACTAATGAAAAACTGTTTTTT; cdr3_aa: CSASPDRIATNEKLFF
d_call: -; j_call: TRBJ2-2; clone_size: -; v_call: TRBV6-5; cdr3_nt: TGTGCCAGCAGTTACTCGGCTACCGGGGAGCTGTTTTTT; cdr3_aa: CASSYSATGELFF
d_call: -; j_call: TRBJ2-5; clone_size: -; v_call: TRBV9; cdr3_nt: TGTGCCAGCAGCGTACGGGGAGAGACCCAGTACTTC; cdr3_aa: CASSVRGETQYF
d_call: TRBD1; j_call: TRBJ2-2; clone_size: -; v_call: TRBV6-6; cdr3_nt: TGTGCCAGCAGTTGGGGGACAGTAGCGTTCACCGGGGAGCTGTTTTTT; cdr3_aa: CASSWGTVAFTGELFF
d_call: TRBD2; j_call: TRBJ2-1; clone_size: -; v_call: TRBV12-5; cdr3_nt: TGTGCTAGTGGTCAGACTAGCGGGAGGCTGGTCTACAATGAGCAGTTCTTC; cdr3_aa: CASGQTSGRLVYNEQFF
d_call: -; j_call: TRBJ1-1; clone_size: few; v_call: TRBV6-1; cdr3_nt: TGTGCCAGCAGTGTTGGACAGAGCGAGCCTGAGGACACTGAAGCTTTCTTT; cdr3_aa: CASSVGQSEPEDTEAFF
d_call: -; j_call: TRBJ2-7; clone_size: -; v_call: TRBV9; cdr3_nt: TGTGCCAGCAGTCCTGGGCAGTCCACCTACGAGCAGTACTTC; cdr3_aa: CASSPGQSTYEQYF
d_call: TRBD1; j_call: TRBJ1-5; clone_size: -; v_call: TRBV10-1; cdr3_nt: TGCGCCAGCATCGGAGACAGGGTTAGCAATCAGCCCCAGCATTTT; cdr3_aa: CASIGDRVSNQPQHF
d_call: TRBD1; j_call: TRBJ1-5; clone_size: once; v_call: TRBV9; cdr3_nt: TGTGCCAGCGGGGACAGCTTGCAGCCCCAGCATTTT; cdr3_aa: CASGDSLQPQHF
d_call: -; j_call: TRBJ2-1; clone_size: -; v_call: TRBV10-1; cdr3_nt: TGCGCCAGCAGCCGGGACTCGAGCTCCTACAATGAGCAGTTCTTC; cdr3_aa: CASSRDSSSYNEQFF
d_call: -; j_call: TRBJ2-2; clone_size: many; v_call: TRBV10-1; cdr3_nt: TGCGCCAGCAGTGATCCAGGTGACACCGGGGAGCTGTTTTTT; cdr3_aa: CASSDPGDTGELFF
d_call: TRBD1; j_call: TRBJ2-6; clone_size: -; v_call: TRBV7-2; cdr3_nt: TGTGCCAGCAGCCCGCCGGGACAGGGAATTGTTGGGGCCAACGTCCTGACTTTC; cdr3_aa: CASSPPGQGIVGANVLTF